This passage covers 22 T cell receptor beta chains from one sample sequenced in a study of identifying expanded T cells in peripheral blood. The assay was immunoSEQ multiplex PCR, and TCRdb's table has in-frame clones only and misses some. The table has some 93,000 clones, approximately 85% seen once. Sequences were obtained from blood. The receptors originated from a person aged 18 to 75 in good health.

This clone appeared once. J is TRBJ2-5 and V is TRBV7-8; D is unclear. Germline V gives CDR1 SGHVS, CDR2 FQNEAQ. The V end was cut by 5 bases, the J end by 7 bases, with 14 bases between. The CDR3 is 13 residues long. The CDR3 DNA sequence: TGTGCCAGCAGCGGCGGCGCGACCAGGACCCAGTACTTC. Protein sequence: CASSGGATRTQYF. The full variable domain, completed using reference TRBV7-8 and TRBJ2-5, is GAGVSQSPRYKVAKRGQDVALRCDPISGHVSLFWYQQALGQGPEFLTYFQNEAQLDKSGLPSDRFFAERPEGSVSTLKIQRTQQEDSAVYLCASSGGATRTQYFGPGTRLLVL.

The chain employs TRBV7-8 and TRBJ2-7, with D perhaps matching TRBD1 (6 bases). The germline CDR1 and CDR2 sequences are SGHVS and FQNEAQ. V lost 7 bases to trimming and J lost 1 base, with 8 bases between them. The CDR3 has 12 residues. CDR3 DNA sequence: TGTGCCAGCACGGACAGATCCTACGAGCAGTACTTC. Encoded protein: CASTDRSYEQYF.

This clone is a singleton in its sample. The chain joins TRBV5-5 to TRBJ2-5; either TRBD1 or TRBD2 may fit D (5 bases each). Per the germline V gene, CDR1 is SGHKS and CDR2 is YYEKEE (reference sequence). V was clipped by 4 bases and J by 2 bases, with 12 bases between them. The CDR3 extends over 14 amino acids. This chain's CDR3 is CASSPMRGQETQYF. In DNA form, the CDR3 reads TGTGCCAGCAGCCCTATGAGGGGTCAAGAGACCCAGTACTTC.

V and J are TRBV5-1 and TRBJ1-4; perhaps TRBD1 as D (6 bases). Germline CDR1 reads SGHRS; CDR2 reads YFSETQ. The CDR3 sequence is 14 residues long. Trimming pared 2 bases from V and 4 bases from J, leaving 9 bases between. The CDR3 is CASSFQGINEKLFF. The CDR3, as DNA: TGCGCCAGCAGCTTTCAGGGGATTAATGAAAAACTGTTTTTT.

V is TRBV7-2 and J is TRBJ2-7; 8 bases line up with TRBD1. Per germline, CDR1 SGHTA and CDR2 FQGNSA. V gave up 4 bases and J gave up 3 bases; unmatched junction bases: 5. This CDR3 comprises 14 residues. The CDR3 loop reads CASSSTGGSYEQYF. The CDR3 region has the DNA TGTGCCAGCAGCTCAACAGGGGGAAGCTACGAGCAGTACTTC.

V is TRBV5-4 and J is TRBJ2-3; 11 bases are shared with TRBD2. In germline, CDR1 is SGHNT, CDR2 YYREEE (reference sequence). J lost 0 bases, V lost 10 bases, and 4 bases had no gene match. The CDR3 runs to 14 residues. CDR3 sequence reads: CASGLAVSTDTQYF. In DNA, the CDR3 is TGTGCCTCGGGACTAGCGGTTAGCACAGATACGCAGTATTTT.

The chain is built from TRBV13 and TRBJ2-7; D may be TRBD1 (6 bases). Germline lookup yields CDR1 PRHDT and CDR2 FYEKMQ (reference sequence). Trimming removed 0 bases from V and 3 bases from J, with 9 bases in between. The CDR3 extends over 14 amino acids. The CDR3 loop reads CASSLGDSHYEQYF. The CDR3 DNA sequence: TGTGCCAGCAGCTTAGGGGACAGTCACTACGAGCAGTACTTC.

The V call is TRBV21-1, the J call TRBJ2-7; the D call in the table, TRBD1, was not verified against the DNA. TRBV21-1 is recorded as a pseudogene. The CDR3 is 13 amino acids. CDR3 residues: CASSKTGTYEQYF. DNA of the CDR3: TGTGCCAGCAGCAAGACAGGGACCTACGAGCAGTACTTC.

This clone has just one count. This sequence joins TRBV6-6 and TRBJ1-5; 7 nucleotides line up with TRBD1. The CDR3 extends over 16 amino acids. Germline V gives CDR1 MNHNY, CDR2 SVGAGI (reference sequence). Losses at the gene ends were 6 bases for V and 1 base for J; bases not matched to a gene: 9. CDR3 sequence reads: CASSPRGDRSNQPQHF. The CDR3 bases are TGTGCCAGCAGCCCCAGGGGGGATAGAAGCAATCAGCCCCAGCATTTT.

The J gene is TRBJ2-7, the V gene TRBV9; D is tentatively TRBD1 or TRBD2 (5 bases each). This CDR3 has 14 amino acids. Trimming stripped 3 bases from V and 2 bases from J, with 12 bases between. The germline V gene has CDR1 SGDLS and CDR2 YYNGEE. The CDR3 DNA reads TGTGCCAGCAGCGCCGAGGGGCCGACCTACGAGCAGTACTTC. It encodes CASSAEGPTYEQYF. The complete variable domain, with remaining parts taken from reference TRBV9 and TRBJ2-7, reads DSGVTQTPKHLITATGQRVTLRCSPRSGDLSVYWYQQSLDQGLQFLIQYYNGEERAKGNILERFSAQQFPDLHSELNLSSLELGDSALYFCASSAEGPTYEQYFGPGTRLTVT.

The chain uses TRBV6-1 and TRBJ1-2; 10 positions agree with TRBD1. This CDR3 region has 19 residues. Trimming at V came to 4 bases and at J to 2 bases, leaving 16 bases not matched to a gene. CDR1 and CDR2 (germline): MNHNS, SASEGT. Here the CDR3 DNA reads TGTGCCAGCAGTGTAATAGGACAGGGGGTCCTAACCCGCAACTATGGCTACACCTTC. It encodes CASSVIGQGVLTRNYGYTF.

The DNA for the CDR3 is TGTGCCTGGAGTCAGCAGGGGTTTTCACCCCTCCACTTT. Protein: CAWSQQGFSPLHF. The chain recombines TRBV30 with TRBJ1-6, with D possibly being TRBD1 (6 bases). Trimming removed 2 bases from V and 9 bases from J, with 11 bases in between. The CDR3 covers 13 residues. From germline, CDR1 is GTSNPN and CDR2 SVGIG (reference sequence).

The chain recombines TRBV18 with TRBJ2-1; D may be TRBD1 (5 bases). CDR1 is KGHSH and CDR2 is LQKENI in the germline V gene. The length of the CDR3 is 16 residues. V lost 0 bases to trimming and J lost 10 bases, with 19 bases between them. CDR3 loop: CASSPPAQGRAGEQFF. The CDR3 DNA sequence: TGTGCCAGCTCACCACCGGCGCAGGGTAGGGCTGGGGAGCAGTTCTTC.

This chain joins TRBV7-2 and TRBJ2-7; D remains ambiguous. This CDR3 comprises 13 residues. Trimming cost V 5 bases and J 0 bases, with 8 bases left between them. Germline CDR1 and CDR2: SGHTA and FQGNSA. The DNA of the CDR3 is TGTGCCAGCAGCGCCTACAACTCCTACGAGCAGTACTTC. Translated: CASSAYNSYEQYF.

The V call is TRBV19, the J call TRBJ2-3, with TRBD2 matching over 12 bases. This CDR3 spans 15 amino acids. With V trimmed by 2 bases and J by 8 bases, 5 bases remained unmatched. Germline V gene lookup returns CDR1 LNHDA and CDR2 SQIVND (reference sequence). The CDR3 sequence is CASSITTSGRATQYF. DNA of the CDR3: TGTGCCAGTAGTATAACGACTAGCGGGAGAGCTACGCAGTATTTT.

The rearrangement joins TRBV18 to TRBJ1-3, with D perhaps TRBD1 (6 bases). Germline CDR1 is KGHSH and CDR2 is LQKENI. The germline V and J ends were trimmed by 7 bases and 3 bases, with 13 bases remaining between them. The CDR3 is made up of 14 amino acids. CDR3 sequence reads: CASWIGQRGNTIYF. The CDR3 DNA reads TGTGCCAGCTGGATCGGACAGCGTGGAAACACCATATATTTT.

The V call is TRBV7-8, the J call TRBJ2-1; 7 positions match TRBD2. The CDR3 consists of 14 residues. V lost 5 bases and J lost 3; bases outside the gene matches: 4. CDR1 SGHVS and CDR2 FQNEAQ come from the germline V gene. The CDR3: CASSLSGIYNEQFF. The CDR3 nucleotides read TGTGCCAGCAGCCTAAGCGGGATCTACAATGAGCAGTTCTTC.

In DNA, the CDR3 is TGTGCCAGCAGTTCCCACGGGACTAGCGCGAACAATGAGCAGTTCTTC. This sequence encodes CASSSHGTSANNEQFF. The chain uses TRBV27 and TRBJ2-1; 10 bases are shared with TRBD2. Looked up from germline, CDR1 is MNHEY and CDR2 is SMNVEV (reference sequence). Germline trimming cut 4 bases from V and 5 bases from J; bases unmatched to any gene: 8. This CDR3 is built from 16 residues.

The V and J genes are TRBV5-4 and TRBJ1-3; D remains unclear. The CDR3 is made up of 14 amino acids. The germline V gene has CDR1 SGHNT and CDR2 YYREEE (reference sequence). The ends were cut back, 6 bases at V and 0 bases at J, with 10 bases in the middle. This CDR3 is CASNDGGSGNTIYF. The CDR3 DNA reads as TGTGCCAGCAACGACGGTGGCTCTGGAAACACCATATATTTT.

This chain uses TRBV5-1 with TRBJ2-7; either TRBD1 or TRBD2 may supply D (5 bases each). The germline gives CDR1 SGHRS, CDR2 YFSETQ. Trimming cost V 0 bases and J 3 bases, with 10 bases left between them. CDR3 length equals 14 residues. The CDR3 loop is CASSLGGRDYEQYF. The DNA for the CDR3 is TGCGCCAGCAGCTTGGGGGGCCGGGACTACGAGCAGTACTTC.

The CDR3 spells CASRPQEEFLGELFF. As DNA, the CDR3 is TGTGCCAGCAGACCCCAAGAGGAATTCTTAGGGGAGCTGTTTTTT. This chain connects TRBV4-2 to TRBJ2-2, with D unclear. The CDR3 is 15 amino acids. Germline V gene lookup returns CDR1 LGHNA and CDR2 YNFKEQ. The V and J ends lost 6 bases and 8 bases respectively, with 19 bases between them.

J is TRBJ2-3 and V is TRBV5-1, with D hard to call. Germline V gene sequence: CDR1 SGHRS, CDR2 YFSETQ. This CDR3 is built from 15 residues. The germline V and J ends were trimmed by 4 bases and 0 bases, with 12 bases remaining between them. The CDR3 loop reads CASSPGRYSTDTQYF. CDR3 nucleotide sequence: TGCGCCAGCAGCCCCGGACGGTACAGCACAGATACGCAGTATTTT.